Listed below are T cell receptor beta chains from one sample, sequenced in a study of breast tumors, draining lymph nodes, adjacent tissues. TCRdb re-derived calls from the multiplex PCR reads in MiXCR, one entry per CDR3 protein. The sample holds about 270,000 distinct CDR3 sequences, about 30% seen once. The sequencing input was axillary lymph node tissue. The receptor set was obtained from a female donor with breast cancer. Some clones in this sample may be carry-over from other donors' samples. CDR3s include the opening cysteine and the closing phenylalanine or tryptophan. The D gene is left open where the match is weak. Clone size is given for some rows only: seen once, a few or many times, or a class if the clone is expanded.

J | D | V | size | CDR3
TRBJ1-1 | . | TRBV2 | few | CASSSSWTENTEAFF
TRBJ2-7 | TRBD2 | TRBV4-3 | many | CASSQDFGTSAEQYF
TRBJ1-4 | . | TRBV10-2 | medium-sized | CASSEGGYGGEKLFF
TRBJ2-3 | . | TRBV6-1 | . | CASSWDGSTDTQYF
TRBJ2-1 | . | TRBV19 | many | CASSFDGEVYNEQFF
TRBJ2-5 | TRBD1 | TRBV29-1 | . | CSVARQGWETQYF
TRBJ1-2 | TRBD1 | TRBV29-1 | . | CSVERGGDGYTF
TRBJ1-1 | . | TRBV19 | few | CASSPSLNTEAFF
TRBJ2-1 | . | TRBV9 | many | CASSGRGINNEQFF
TRBJ2-7 | . | TRBV20-1 | many | CSARSDYYEQYF
TRBJ2-5 | . | TRBV25-1 | many | CASSEEYSAQETQYF
TRBJ2-7 | . | TRBV7-6 | many | CASSLTTGSYEQYF
TRBJ2-1 | TRBD2 | TRBV4-2 | few | CASSQFSGRAYNEQFF
TRBJ2-3 | TRBD2 | TRBV5-1 | many | CASSKGREADTQYF
TRBJ1-2 | . | TRBV2 | . | CASRVTGGADGYTF
TRBJ2-7 | . | TRBV28 | . | CASSLPHYEQYF
TRBJ2-7 | TRBD2 | TRBV20-1 | few | CSALRTSGSPPAYEQYF
TRBJ2-7 | TRBD1 | TRBV6-1 | many | CASSEEPWGQGNEQYF
TRBJ1-2 | TRBD1 | TRBV4-1 | . | CASSQDRDRGVYGYTF
TRBJ2-7 | TRBD2 | TRBV30 | many | CAWTGLGGEQYF
TRBJ2-1 | . | TRBV3-2 | . | CASSPRVGCGNCNEQFF
TRBJ2-7 | . | TRBV20-1 | many | CSATHREGYEQYF